Reported below is one T cell receptor (beta chain). These data are taken from a study of blood T cell repertoires in COVID-19. Study-level background: COVID-19 samples, acute and convalescent, were from the United States, Italy and Spain. T cells, B-cell-depleted T cells, or PBMCs provided the cDNA or gDNA that served as material.

Original analysis: Estimated nucleated cell counts came from reference gene primer amplification. Profiled with immunoSEQ multiplex PCR; TCRdb holds only in-frame clones, not every one. The V and J calls and the clone size are those of that table, but D and trimming were determined from the DNA. The repertoire holds more than 100,000 clones, with about 76% as singletons. The CDR3 has 11 residues. The germline V and J ends were trimmed by 5 bases and 6 bases, with 7 bases remaining between them. The germline gives CDR1 LGHNA, CDR2 YSLEER. Input material: peripheral blood. The chain has TRBV4-3 and TRBJ1-1; the D is unclear. This clonotype was sampled from an older woman with active or convalescent COVID-19. The CDR3 nucleotides read TGCGCCAGCAGCGGGAGGGCTGAAGCTTTCTTT. Protein: CASSGRAEAFF.